The entry that follows covers one T cell receptor (beta chain) sequence. The antigen remains undetermined. The source of the sample is a study of shared clonotypes between healthy human individuals. Study observations and caveats: Clonotype sharing among donors was expected to depend on sequencing depth.

CDR3 length: 15 amino acids. Trimming left V 3 bases short and J 1 base short, with 11 bases between. CDR1 and CDR2 from the germline V gene are SGHRS and YFSETQ. TCRdb keeps only in-frame clones here, not all; method: immunoSEQ multiplex PCR. Of some 1,100,000 clones listed, about four fifths are singletons. Specimen: memory CD4+ T cells from PBMCs. Regarding subset: CD45RA-negative fraction. V is TRBV5-1 and J is TRBJ2-1; a possible D gene is TRBD2 (6 bases). This clonotype originated in a man between 18 and 35 years old in good health. Some clones in this sample may be carry-over from other donors' samples. CDR3 in DNA: TGCGCCAGCAGCTGGAACAGCGGGTCCTACAATGAGCAGTTCTTC. Translated, it gives CASSWNSGSYNEQFF.